The 16 T cell receptor beta chains listed next were all sequenced from one sample in a study of cytomegalovirus exposure and HLA in healthy donors. The PCR employed 60 Vbeta primers together with 13 Jbeta primers. Profiled with immunoSEQ multiplex PCR; TCRdb holds only in-frame clones, not every one. The repertoire holds about 130,000 clones, with over 75% as singletons. The material sequenced was PBMCs. The receptors were sampled from a woman aged 35 to 49 in good health and CMV-seropositive.

The rearrangement joins TRBV27 to TRBJ1-2, with 7 bases aligning to TRBD1. The CDR3 is 14 amino acids. Germline V gene data show CDR1 as MNHEY and CDR2 as SMNVEV (reference sequence). V gave up 2 bases and J gave up 8 bases; unmatched junction bases: 8. In DNA, the CDR3 is TGTGCCAGCAGTTTAATACAGGGGTTCGAAGGCTACACCTTC. It codes for CASSLIQGFEGYTF.

The J gene is TRBJ2-7, the V gene TRBV19, with TRBD1 identical over 7 bases. The V gene's germline CDR1 is LNHDA and CDR2 SQIVND (reference sequence). CDR3 length: 14 amino acids. V lost 4 bases to trimming and J lost 2 bases; unmatched junction nucleotides: 5. The CDR3 sequence is CASSSTGVAYEQYF. In DNA form, the CDR3 reads TGTGCCAGTAGTAGTACAGGGGTGGCCTACGAGCAGTACTTC.

The V gene is TRBV28, the J gene TRBJ2-1; 10 positions agree with TRBD2. The CDR3 sequence is 15 residues long. V lost 6 bases and J lost 6; bases outside the gene matches: 8. Germline loops: CDR1 MDHEN, CDR2 SYDVKM. The CDR3 spells CASRRPGLAPNEQFF. CDR3 bases: TGTGCCAGCAGGCGCCCGGGACTAGCGCCCAATGAGCAGTTCTTC.

The chain links TRBV10-2 to TRBJ1-6, with D possibly being TRBD1 (5 bases). Germline V gene sequence: CDR1 WSHSY, CDR2 SAAADI. Trimming cost V 7 bases and J 3 bases, with 13 bases left between them. This CDR3 contains 15 residues. The CDR3 DNA follows: TGCGCCAGCACCCAGGGTGATGGCTATAATTCACCCCTCCACTTT. Protein product: CASTQGDGYNSPLHF.

The chain combines TRBV28 with TRBJ2-7; 8 bases are shared with TRBD1. The CDR3 is made up of 13 amino acids. The V gene's germline CDR1 is MDHEN and CDR2 SYDVKM. V lost 7 bases and J lost 4; bases outside the gene matches: 6. In nucleotides, the CDR3 is TGTGCCAGCACATGGACAGGGCAGTACGAGCAGTACTTC. Its protein is CASTWTGQYEQYF. Using reference TRBV28 and TRBJ2-7 for the parts outside the CDR3, the full variable domain is DVKVTQSSRYLVKRTGEKVFLECVQDMDHENMFWYRQDPGLGLRLIYFSYDVKMKEKGDIPEGYSVSREKKERFSLILESASTNQTSMYLCASTWTGQYEQYFGPGTRLTVT.

This clone was counted a single time. CDR3 in amino acids: CASSSQVVQYF. CDR3 sequence (DNA): TGTGCCAGCAGCTCACAGGTGGTGCAGTATTTT. This sequence joins TRBV9 and TRBJ2-3; possibly TRBD1 for D (5 bases). Germline loops: CDR1 SGDLS, CDR2 YYNGEE. With 4 bases removed from V and 11 bases from J, the gap between germline ends came to 11 bases. The CDR3 covers 11 residues.

This chain uses TRBV7-6 with TRBJ2-3; possibly TRBD1 for D (6 bases). Trimming stripped 1 base from V and 0 bases from J, with 8 bases between. Germline V CDR1 and CDR2: SGHVS, FNYEAQ. This CDR3 has 15 residues. In DNA form, the CDR3 reads TGTGCCAGCAGCTTAGGAACAGGGAGCACAGATACGCAGTATTTT. Amino acids: CASSLGTGSTDTQYF.

The rearrangement uses TRBV18 and TRBJ2-1; TRBD2 agrees at 9 bases. The length of the CDR3 is 16 residues. The germline V gene encodes CDR1 KGHSH and CDR2 LQKENI. Unmatched junction bases numbered 3, after V lost 2 bases and J lost 1 base. CDR3 sequence reads: CASSPLAGDSYNEQFF. CDR3 DNA: TGTGCCAGCTCACCATTAGCGGGAGATTCCTACAATGAGCAGTTCTTC.

This sequence joins TRBV7-2 and TRBJ2-1; 8 nucleotides line up with TRBD2. The V gene end was trimmed by 3 bases and the J gene end by 6 bases; junction bases not matched to a gene: 7. Per the germline V gene, CDR1 is SGHTA and CDR2 is FQGNSA. This CDR3 has 15 amino acids. As DNA, the CDR3 is TGTGCCAGCAGCTTCGAGCGGGGGCATTCCAATGAGCAGTTCTTC. Translating gives CASSFERGHSNEQFF.

The V and J genes are TRBV28 and TRBJ1-1; weak D call: TRBD1 (6 bases). Germline CDR1 is MDHEN and CDR2 is SYDVKM. The CDR3 runs 12 residues. V shed 3 bases and J shed 8 bases, with 10 bases lying between them. CDR3 in amino acids: CASSLPQGEAFF. Here the CDR3 DNA reads TGTGCCAGCAGTTTGCCACAGGGAGAAGCTTTCTTT.

V and J are TRBV5-1 and TRBJ1-2, with 9 bases identical to TRBD1. V trimming: 2 bases; J trimming: 10 bases; junction bases outside the gene matches: 9. The CDR3 has 14 amino acids. The V gene's germline CDR1 is SGHRS and CDR2 YFSETQ. CDR3 in amino acids: CASSFTGTGLDYTF. The DNA for the CDR3 is TGCGCCAGCAGCTTCACCGGGACAGGGCTAGACTACACCTTC.

This clone was observed a handful of times. This chain joins TRBV7-2 and TRBJ1-2, with D uncertain. The V gene lost 4 bases and the J gene lost 4 bases, with 16 bases spanning the gap. Germline CDR1 SGHTA, CDR2 FQGNSA. The CDR3 sequence is 15 residues long. The CDR3 DNA is TGTGCCAGCAGCTACTCGCAGAGGTACGGCTATGGCTACACCTTC. This encodes CASSYSQRYGYGYTF.

The J gene is TRBJ2-3, the V gene TRBV9; the D is unclear. Germline V gives CDR1 SGDLS, CDR2 YYNGEE. The CDR3 totals 14 residues. The germline V and J ends were trimmed by 0 bases and 4 bases, with 9 bases remaining between them. This CDR3 is CASSVATRADTQYF. As DNA, the CDR3 is TGTGCCAGCAGCGTAGCTACCCGGGCAGATACGCAGTATTTT.

V usage is TRBV18 and J usage is TRBJ1-2, with 7 bases that match TRBD1. J gave up 4 bases and V 6 bases, and 14 bases lay outside the gene matches. Germline V lookup: CDR1 KGHSH, CDR2 LQKENI. CDR3 length: 16 residues. The CDR3 sequence is CASSIYRDSQLYGYTF. CDR3 nucleotide sequence: TGTGCCAGCTCCATATACCGGGACAGCCAACTCTATGGCTACACCTTC.

The chain has TRBV5-1 and TRBJ2-1; perhaps TRBD2 as D (5 bases). CDR1 SGHRS and CDR2 YFSETQ come from the germline V gene. This CDR3 has 16 residues. The V and J ends lost 7 bases and 0 bases respectively, with 17 bases between them. The CDR3, as DNA: TGCGCCAGCCGCGGTCAAGCCGGGATCTCCTACAATGAGCAGTTCTTC. Protein product: CASRGQAGISYNEQFF.

This clone was picked up one time. The J gene is TRBJ2-2, the V gene TRBV7-3; 10 bases fit TRBD2. The germline gives CDR1 SGHTA, CDR2 FQGTGA. The V segment lost 3 bases and the J segment 0 bases; nucleotides outside the gene matches: 4. CDR3 length: 17 amino acids. CDR3 residues: CASSLAGTSANTGELFF. In DNA, the CDR3 is TGTGCCAGCAGCTTGGCCGGGACTAGCGCGAACACCGGGGAGCTGTTTTTT.